This passage covers 7 T cell receptor beta chains from one sample sequenced in a study of cytomegalovirus exposure and HLA in healthy donors. The primer mix had 60 Vbeta and 13 Jbeta primers. The table came from immunoSEQ multiplex PCR; TCRdb's copy has only in-frame clones and leaves some out. The sample holds roughly 110,000 clones; 82% are singletons and the top ten take 2% to 3%. Sequenced: PBMCs. The receptors shown here come from a young man in good health and CMV-seropositive.

This clone was seen a handful of times. The chain uses TRBV7-9 and TRBJ1-2, with a tentative D call TRBD1 (6 bases). Between the trimmed V and J ends, which lost 6 bases and 2 bases, there was a span of 10 bases. Germline CDR1 and CDR2: SEHNR and FQNEAQ (reference sequence). The CDR3 consists of 13 residues. CDR3 sequence: CASRPTGNYGYTF. The CDR3 bases are TGTGCCAGCAGACCAACAGGGAACTATGGCTACACCTTC.

The table lists this clone with a few counts. The chain employs TRBV10-3 and TRBJ2-7, with 7 nucleotides matching TRBD1. This CDR3 has 13 amino acids. The V gene end was trimmed by 4 bases and the J gene end by 6 bases; junction bases not matched to a gene: 6. CDR1 and CDR2 from the germline V gene are ENHRY and SYGVKD. The CDR3 DNA sequence: TGTGCCATCAGTGGGGTACAGGGGTTCGAGCAGTACTTC. This translates into CAISGVQGFEQYF.

Here the CDR3 DNA reads TGTGCCAGCATGAGAGGACAGAACTTGAACACTGAAGCTTTCTTT. Protein sequence: CASMRGQNLNTEAFF. The chain has TRBV6-5 and TRBJ1-1; D possibly corresponds to TRBD1 (6 bases). CDR1 is MNHEY and CDR2 is SVGAGI in the germline V gene. The V end was cut by 7 bases, the J end by 0 bases, with 15 bases between. The CDR3 consists of 15 residues.

V gene TRBV7-9 combines with J gene TRBJ1-2; 8 nucleotides agree with TRBD1. Trimming took 0 bases from V and 3 from J; bases not matched to a gene: 3. The germline V gene encodes CDR1 SEHNR and CDR2 FQNEAQ (reference sequence). The CDR3 contains 15 residues. CDR3 bases: TGTGCCAGCAGCTTAGCTTCCAGGGGGCACTATGGCTACACCTTC. Protein: CASSLASRGHYGYTF.

This chain joins TRBV5-4 and TRBJ2-3; 9 bases match TRBD2. The V gene's germline CDR1 is SGHNT and CDR2 YYREEE (reference sequence). The CDR3 is 15 residues long. The J segment lost 6 bases and the V segment lost 6 bases, leaving 11 bases of the junction unmatched. The CDR3 DNA reads as TGTGCCAGCACCAAGAGGGCGGGGGGGCTTGATACGCAGTATTTT. It encodes CASTKRAGGLDTQYF.

This rearrangement joins TRBV5-1 to TRBJ2-5; 8 positions match TRBD2. This CDR3 has 14 amino acids. CDR1 and CDR2 (germline): SGHRS, YFSETQ. After removal of 1 base from V and 5 bases from J, the junction contained 4 bases not matched to a gene. CDR3 coding DNA: TGCGCCAGCAGCTTGACGGGGGGGCGGGAGACCCAGTACTTC. Its protein is CASSLTGGRETQYF.

The chain has TRBV6-5 and TRBJ1-2, with D unresolved. V lost 6 bases, J lost 2 bases, and 7 bases lay in between. The length of the CDR3 is 12 residues. CDR1 is MNHEY, CDR2 SVGAGI, per germline. CDR3 nucleotides: TGTGCCAGCAGCTCGGGAAACTATGGCTACACCTTC. It specifies CASSSGNYGYTF.